A single sample gave rise to the 29 T cell receptor beta chains below, sequenced in a study of blood T cells in healthy people across ages. A second 7 to 11 cycle PCR used barcoded and J-beta primers. TCRdb re-analysed the 5' RACE reads in MiXCR, keeping a single row per CDR3 protein. The sample includes about 670,000 distinct CDR3 sequences, approximately 52% of them seen just once. Sequenced input: blood. These receptors were obtained from a woman aged 80 or older in good health.

The gene calls are TRBV12-3 or TRBV12-4 and TRBJ2-1; tentative D call: TRBD1 (6 bases). This CDR3 is 14 amino acids long. Trimming removed 6 bases at V and 3 bases at J, with 12 bases between. The DNA for the CDR3 is TGTGCCAGCAGACCCGGACAGAGCTACAATGAGCAGTTCTTC. Its protein product is CASRPGQSYNEQFF.

This clonotype was seen only a few times. The chain links TRBV9 to TRBJ1-3; 10 bases are a match to TRBD1. With V trimmed by 4 bases and J by 7 bases, 5 bases remained unmatched. The CDR3 extends over 14 amino acids. Germline V gene sequence: CDR1 SGDLS, CDR2 YYNGEE. CDR3 loop: CASSSRGQGNTIYF. In nucleotides, the CDR3 is TGTGCCAGCAGCTCGCGGGGACAGGGGAACACCATATATTTT. The full variable domain, completed using reference TRBV9 and TRBJ1-3, is DSGVTQTPKHLITATGQRVTLRCSPRSGDLSVYWYQQSLDQGLQFLIQYYNGEERAKGNILERFSAQQFPDLHSELNLSSLELGDSALYFCASSSRGQGNTIYFGEGSWLTVV.

This clonotype was detected a few times. V and J are TRBV7-2 and TRBJ1-3; D remains unclear. V shed 5 bases and J shed 0 bases, with 8 bases lying between them. The V gene's germline CDR1 is SGHTA and CDR2 FQGNSA. The CDR3 has 14 amino acids. CDR3 in DNA: TGTGCCAGCAGCGTCTGGGACTCTGGAAACACCATATATTTT. Translated: CASSVWDSGNTIYF.

This chain links TRBV29-1 with TRBJ1-2; 7 bases fit TRBD1. The CDR3 has 12 residues. J was trimmed by 9 bases and V by 4 bases; bases with no gene match: 8. Germline V gene sequence: CDR1 SQVTM, CDR2 ANQGSEA. Written as DNA, the CDR3 is TGCAGCGTTGCCTACTGGGACAGTAGCTACACCTTC. Translating gives CSVAYWDSSYTF.

In this sample, this clonotype turned up a few times. This chain links TRBV9 with TRBJ1-5, with 7 positions matching TRBD1. The germline CDR1 and CDR2 sequences are SGDLS and YYNGEE. This CDR3 comprises 14 residues. J was trimmed by 5 bases and V by 3 bases; bases with no gene match: 5. The CDR3 DNA is TGTGCCAGCAGCGCCGCCAGGGGGGATCAGCCCCAGCATTTT. Protein product: CASSAARGDQPQHF.

This clonotype was counted only a few times. The rearrangement links TRBV20-1 to TRBJ2-5; the match to TRBD2 covers 11 bases. The CDR3 loop spans 15 amino acids. From germline, CDR1 is DFQATT and CDR2 SNEGSKA (reference sequence). Germline trimming cut 5 bases from V and 2 bases from J; bases unmatched to any gene: 7. The CDR3 DNA is TGCAGTGCTCACAATAGCGGGGGGGAACAAGAGACCCAGTACTTC. This encodes CSAHNSGGEQETQYF.

To note about this clonotype: With a much larger clone just one base away, this may be a read error. This rearrangement joins TRBV12-3 or TRBV12-4 to TRBJ1-1; 8 bases fit TRBD1. The CDR3 sequence is 15 residues long. Unmatched junction bases numbered 7, after V lost 5 bases and J lost 2 bases. The CDR3 nucleotides read TGTGCCAGCAGTCTGGCCGGGACAGGTAACACTGAAGCTTTCTTT. Residues: CASSLAGTGNTEAFF.

This clonotype was counted many times. This chain joins TRBV20-1 and TRBJ2-5, with 11 bases matching TRBD2. This CDR3 is 15 amino acids long. Losses at the gene ends were 5 bases for V and 4 bases for J; bases not matched to a gene: 9. Germline loops: CDR1 DFQATT, CDR2 SNEGSKA (reference sequence). The DNA for the CDR3 is TGCAGTGCTTTTCGACTAGCGGGGCCTCGAGAGACCCAGTACTTC. Translated, it gives CSAFRLAGPRETQYF.

Turning to this clonotype: The junction departs from the called germline gene at one end, perhaps through a read error. This chain links TRBV5-1 with TRBJ2-5; TRBD2 is a possible D gene (5 bases). Germline V gene data show CDR1 as SGHRS and CDR2 as YFSETQ. The CDR3 spans 12 residues. The CDR3 sequence is CAGSQTSETQYF. The CDR3 bases are TGCGCCGGCAGCCAAACTAGTGAGACCCAGTACTTC.

This clonotype was counted at least ten times. J is TRBJ1-2 and V is TRBV6-5; no reliable D call. Germline CDR1 reads MNHEY; CDR2 reads SVGAGI. The CDR3 has 16 amino acids. The ends were cut back, 0 bases at V and 8 bases at J, with 19 bases in the middle. The CDR3 coding sequence is TGTGCCAGCAGTTACTCGAGGTCAGCCCCGCTAAGCGGCTACACCTTC. Protein: CASSYSRSAPLSGYTF.

In its sample, this clonotype was seen many times. One end of the junction is discordant with germline, which a read error may explain. The rearrangement links TRBV5-1 to TRBJ2-3, with 7 nucleotides matching TRBD2. The CDR3 has 13 amino acids. Looked up from germline, CDR1 is SGHRS and CDR2 is YFSETQ. CDR3 sequence reads: CASSLGGSDTQYF. The CDR3 DNA reads TGTGCCAGCAGCTTGGGGGGGTCAGATACGCAGTATTTT. The entire variable domain, with the rest obtained from reference TRBV5-1 and TRBJ2-3, is as follows: KAGVTQTPRYLIKTRGQQVTLSCSPISGHRSVSWYQQTPGQGLQFLFEYFSETQRNKGNFPGRFSGRQFSNSRSEMNVSTLELGDSALYLCASSLGGSDTQYFGPGTRLTVL.

The chain combines TRBV25-1 with TRBJ2-4; TRBD1 matches at 7 bases. Germline lookup yields CDR1 MGHDK and CDR2 SYGVNS. The CDR3 sequence is 14 residues long. V was clipped by 2 bases and J by 6 bases; unmatched bases: 4. The CDR3 sequence: CASSETGVGNIQYF. The DNA for the CDR3 is TGTGCCAGCAGTGAAACAGGGGTGGGAAACATTCAGTACTTC.

This clonotype showed up just once. The rearrangement joins TRBV28 to TRBJ2-1; TRBD2 matches 9 bases. The ends lost 6 bases at V and 8 bases at J; junction bases unmatched: 5. From germline, CDR1 is MDHEN and CDR2 SYDVKM. The CDR3 contains 13 residues. CDR3 sequence (DNA): TGTGCCAGCAGGCGGGAGGGCCGTGATGAGCAGTTCTTC. Translation: CASRREGRDEQFF.

This clonotype has only a few counts. This may be a read error: a much more frequent sequence differs by one nucleotide. The chain links TRBV7-2 to TRBJ1-2, with D uncertain. Germline values: CDR1 SGHTA, CDR2 FQGNSA. The CDR3 has 14 residues. As DNA, the CDR3 is TGTGCCGGCAGCTTAGGGCGGGCCTCTCGCGGCTACACCTTC. Its protein product is CAGSLGRASRGYTF.

V gene TRBV7-9 combines with J gene TRBJ2-1, with 12 positions matching TRBD2. The J call may be in error: the DNA end matches TRBJ2-7 better. This CDR3 is built from 16 residues. CDR1 is SEHNR, CDR2 FQNEAQ, per germline (reference sequence). For the CDR3, the DNA is TGTGCCAGCAGCCCCAGGACTAGCGGGGTATACAATGAGCAGTACTTC. The encoded protein is CASSPRTSGVYNEQYF.

The chain combines TRBV20-1 with TRBJ2-7; 9 positions agree with TRBD2. The CDR3 totals 15 residues. The V and J ends lost 1 base and 7 bases, in that order; junction bases with no gene match: 11. Germline loops: CDR1 DFQATT, CDR2 SNEGSKA (reference sequence). CDR3 in DNA: TGCAGTGCTAGAGGTAGCGGGACTAGCCTCAATGAGCAGTACTTC. Translating it yields CSARGSGTSLNEQYF.

The chain couples TRBV5-1 to TRBJ1-3; the D gene is possibly TRBD1 (6 bases). In germline, CDR1 is SGHRS, CDR2 YFSETQ. Trimming cost V 4 bases and J 2 bases, with 16 bases left between them. CDR3 size: 16 residues. The CDR3: CASSRQGGDAGNTIYF. The CDR3, as DNA: TGCGCCAGCAGCCGCCAAGGGGGTGACGCTGGAAACACCATATATTTT.

The rearrangement uses TRBV12-5 and TRBJ2-1; D assignment may be TRBD1 or TRBD2 (5 bases each). The germline V gene has CDR1 LGHNT and CDR2 FRNRAP. This CDR3 spans 13 amino acids. The DNA for the CDR3 is TGTGTCCTAAGCGGACGGGACGAGACGAAGCAGTTCTTC. Its translation is CVLSGRDETKQFF.

This chain uses TRBV6-5 with TRBJ2-5; D gene uncertain. CDR1 and CDR2 (germline): MNHEY, SVGAGI. V shed 4 bases and J shed 5 bases, with 14 bases lying between them. CDR3 length equals 14 residues. The CDR3 region is CASSSRPLRETQYF. The CDR3 bases are TGTGCCAGCAGTTCCCGGCCGCTCAGGGAGACCCAGTACTTC.

The J gene is TRBJ2-7, the V gene TRBV5-1, with TRBD1 matching 8 bases. The CDR3 length is 15 residues. J lost 2 bases, V lost 3 bases, and 7 bases had no gene match. Germline lookup yields CDR1 SGHRS and CDR2 YFSETQ. In DNA, the CDR3 is TGCGCCAGCAGCTCACGGACAGGGAGGACCTACGAGCAGTACTTC. Translating it yields CASSSRTGRTYEQYF.

This clonotype showed up many times. CDR3 loop: CASSPNRASSYNEQFF. CDR3 in DNA: TGTGCCAGCAGTCCTAACAGGGCGAGCTCCTACAATGAGCAGTTCTTC. The genes are TRBV6-1 and TRBJ2-1; the D gene is possibly TRBD1 (6 bases). The V and J ends lost 5 bases and 0 bases respectively, with 14 bases between them. Germline CDR1 reads MNHNS; CDR2 reads SASEGT. The CDR3 covers 16 residues.

This clonotype has just a few counts. It may be a read error: a sequence one base away is much more abundant. This chain uses TRBV27 with TRBJ2-7; no reliable D call. Trimming left V 5 bases short and J 0 bases short, with 11 bases between. The CDR3 consists of 14 residues. CDR1 is MNHEY and CDR2 is SMNVEV in the germline V gene (reference sequence). The CDR3 region has the DNA TGTGCCAGCAGTGTAGAGGCAGCCTCCTACGAGCAGTACTTC. It translates to CASSVEAASYEQYF.

About this clonotype: A read error may be the cause here, since a much bigger clone is one base away. The chain employs TRBV7-2 and TRBJ2-7; perhaps TRBD2 as D (6 bases). CDR1 is SGHTA, CDR2 FQGNSA, per germline. This CDR3 spans 13 amino acids. Trimming removed 4 bases at V and 3 bases at J, with 10 bases between. CDR3: CASSCQEGYEQYF. DNA for the CDR3: TGTGCCAGCAGCTGTCAGGAGGGCTACGAGCAGTACTTC.

V and J are TRBV28 and TRBJ2-3; D gene uncertain. Trimming cost V 5 bases and J 6 bases, with 12 bases left between them. The CDR3 consists of 13 residues. Germline lookup yields CDR1 MDHEN and CDR2 SYDVKM. The CDR3 bases are TGTGCCAGCAGTGGACGCCACGCTGATACGCAGTATTTT. Encoded protein: CASSGRHADTQYF.

The V call is TRBV27, the J call TRBJ1-1, with 7 bases aligning to TRBD1. CDR1 MNHEY and CDR2 SMNVEV come from the germline V gene (reference sequence). After removal of 7 bases from V and 6 bases from J, the junction contained 11 bases not matched to a gene. The length of the CDR3 is 14 residues. CDR3 loop: CASIPPDRPAEAFF. CDR3 sequence (DNA): TGTGCCAGCATCCCTCCGGACAGGCCGGCTGAAGCTTTCTTT.

V gene TRBV6-2 or TRBV6-3 combines with J gene TRBJ1-1, with D perhaps matching TRBD1 (5 bases). Germline V gene sequence: CDR1 MNHEY, CDR2 SVGEGT. The CDR3 is 11 residues long. V dropped 2 bases and J dropped 9 bases, with 7 bases sitting between them. CDR3 in amino acids: CASSYEGKAFF. The CDR3 DNA sequence: TGTGCCAGCAGTTACGAGGGGAAAGCTTTCTTT.

To note about this clonotype: A much larger clonotype is one base distant, so this may be a read error. This chain joins TRBV12-3 or TRBV12-4 and TRBJ2-1; D is unresolved. Deletions cut 5 bases from V and 6 bases from J, with 11 bases between. This CDR3 region has 13 residues. The CDR3 DNA reads as TGTGCCAGCAGTCCCCGCGTTGTCAATGAGCAGTTCTTC. This gives the protein CASSPRVVNEQFF.

V gene TRBV20-1 combines with J gene TRBJ2-1; maybe TRBD2 (6 bases). Germline CDR1 reads DFQATT; CDR2 reads SNEGSKA (reference sequence). V was pared by 2 bases and J by 6 bases, with 17 bases between. This CDR3 is 15 amino acids long. The CDR3 nucleotides read TGCAGTGCTAGAAAAGCGCGGGGTTTCGGCAATGAGCAGTTCTTC. Translating gives CSARKARGFGNEQFF.

This rearrangement joins TRBV6-1 to TRBJ2-7; 14 nucleotides agree with TRBD2. Trimming took 5 bases from V and 5 from J; bases not matched to a gene: 2. Germline V lookup: CDR1 MNHNS, CDR2 SASEGT. The CDR3 length is 14 residues. The CDR3 DNA is TGTGCCAGCAGTACGGGACTAGCGGGAGACGAGCAGTACTTC. It codes for CASSTGLAGDEQYF.